The next 29 T cell receptor beta chains were all read from a single sample in a study of T cells in Graves' hyperthyroidism and ophthalmopathy. Authors of the study amplified TCR beta CDR3 regions from RNA transcripts. TCR CDR3 regions were first amplified by RT-PCR with HTBI primers. TCRdb re-called the multiplex PCR reads through MiXCR, storing one row per CDR3 protein. The top ten clones hold 30% to 35% of a sample with approximately 400,000 distinct CDR3 sequences, around 14% of them seen once. Sequencing was carried out using blood. Receptors were obtained from a woman in her twenties or thirties with Graves' hyperthyroidism.

This clonotype has more than one count but fewer than ten. The gene calls are TRBV20-1 and TRBJ1-5, with D hard to call. Trimming shortened V by 6 bases and J by 9 bases, and 18 bases separated the two germline ends. Germline lookup yields CDR1 DFQATT and CDR2 SNEGSKA (reference sequence). The CDR3 loop spans 13 amino acids. The CDR3 loop is CSAQDTPQRPQHF. The DNA of the CDR3 is TGCAGTGCCCAAGATACCCCCCAGAGGCCCCAGCATTTT.

This clonotype appeared many times. The chain has TRBV12-3 or TRBV12-4 and TRBJ1-5; a possible D gene is TRBD1 (5 bases). V was pared by 5 bases and J by 0 bases, with 8 bases between. The length of the CDR3 is 14 residues. CDR3 nucleotides: TGTGCCAGCAGTCAGGGCACTAGCAATCAGCCCCAGCATTTT. Protein sequence: CASSQGTSNQPQHF.

In its sample, this clonotype was seen many times. This chain links TRBV3-1 with TRBJ2-7; D ambiguous. The CDR3 contains 12 residues. Germline V gives CDR1 LGHDT, CDR2 YNNKEL (reference sequence). V shed 3 bases and J shed 6 bases, with 9 bases lying between them. The CDR3 is CASSHLAGEQYF. The CDR3 coding sequence is TGTGCCAGCAGCCATTTAGCCGGCGAGCAGTACTTC.

About this clonotype itself: Since a much larger clone is just one base distant, this may be a read error. This chain connects TRBV9 to TRBJ2-7; D possibly corresponds to TRBD1 (5 bases). The V end lost 0 bases, the J end lost 6 bases, and 19 bases lay between the germline ends. The CDR3 runs to 16 residues. The germline V gene encodes CDR1 SGDLS and CDR2 YYNGEE. CDR3 in DNA: TGTGCCAGCAGCGTAGTCCCGACAGATTTCCGCTGCGAGCAGTACTTC. Protein sequence: CASSVVPTDFRCEQYF.

The genes are TRBV28 and TRBJ2-3, with D tentatively TRBD1 or TRBD2 (6 bases each). The CDR3 sequence is 15 residues long. Germline lookup yields CDR1 MDHEN and CDR2 SYDVKM. V was cut by 4 bases and J by 3 bases, with 14 bases left in between. The CDR3 protein is CASSSAPGATDTQYF. The CDR3 DNA reads as TGTGCCAGCAGTTCTGCCCCGGGGGCTACAGATACGCAGTATTTT.

This chain joins TRBV4-2 and TRBJ1-2; D possibly corresponds to TRBD1 (5 bases). The CDR3 extends over 17 amino acids. Trimming took off 1 base at V and 8 bases at J, with 23 bases between the two ends. The V gene's germline CDR1 is LGHNA and CDR2 YNFKEQ. The CDR3 protein is CASSQGRLAGSLGGYTF. The CDR3 bases are TGTGCCAGCAGCCAAGGCCGTCTGGCAGGGAGCCTGGGCGGCTACACCTTC.

This clonotype has at least ten counts. This sequence joins TRBV5-1 and TRBJ2-1, with D possibly matching TRBD2 (6 bases). There are 15 residues in the CDR3. In germline, CDR1 is SGHRS, CDR2 YFSETQ. Trimming removed 1 base at V and 4 bases at J, with 12 bases between. CDR3 in amino acids: CASSLKEGLYNEQFF. The CDR3 DNA reads TGCGCCAGCAGCTTGAAGGAGGGCCTATACAATGAGCAGTTCTTC.

The chain uses TRBV12-3 or TRBV12-4 and TRBJ1-3; D may be TRBD1 (6 bases). V was cut by 6 bases and J by 0 bases, with 15 bases left in between. The CDR3 length is 16 residues. CDR3 sequence (DNA): TGTGCCAGCAGCTGGGGGGGGGCCAGCTCTGGAAACACCATATATTTT. It codes for CASSWGGASSGNTIYF.

Many counts were recorded for this clonotype. This sequence joins TRBV28 and TRBJ2-5; TRBD1 is a possible D gene (5 bases). The germline V gene encodes CDR1 MDHEN and CDR2 SYDVKM. This CDR3 spans 14 amino acids. V lost 0 bases, J lost 2 bases, and 7 bases lay in between. The CDR3 nucleotides are TGTGCCAGCAGTTTATGGACAGAACAAGAGACCCAGTACTTC. It codes for CASSLWTEQETQYF.

This clonotype appeared many times. This rearrangement joins TRBV24-1 to TRBJ2-5, with D tentatively TRBD1 (6 bases). Trimming removed 0 bases from V and 2 bases from J, with 12 bases in between. Germline V gene lookup returns CDR1 KGHDR and CDR2 SFDVKD. This CDR3 comprises 16 residues. For the CDR3, the DNA is TGTGCCACCAGTGATTTGGGCAGGGGACGACAAGAGACCCAGTACTTC. Protein: CATSDLGRGRQETQYF.

Concerning this clonotype: A read error may be the cause here, since a much bigger clone is one base away. The chain employs TRBV13 and TRBJ2-1, with TRBD2 identical over 7 bases. J was trimmed by 10 bases and V by 5 bases; bases with no gene match: 11. Germline CDR1 and CDR2: PRHDT and FYEKMQ (reference sequence). CDR3 size: 14 residues. As DNA, the CDR3 is TGTGCCAGCAGCCATCGCGGGAGTTCTAGCGAGCAGTTCTTC. This codes for CASSHRGSSSEQFF.

This chain's CDR3 is CASSATADYGYTF. The CDR3 DNA is TGTGCCAGCAGCGCGACGGCTGACTATGGCTACACCTTC. This rearrangement joins TRBV6-1 to TRBJ1-2; D not certain. The CDR3 runs 13 residues. Germline V gives CDR1 MNHNS, CDR2 SASEGT. Trimming took 6 bases from V and 3 from J, leaving 11 bases between them.

DNA for the CDR3: TGCAGCGTTGAAGGGACACTGATCACTGAAGCTTTCTTT. Protein product: CSVEGTLITEAFF. The chain has TRBV29-1 and TRBJ1-1; a possible D gene is TRBD1 (5 bases). V was clipped by 1 base and J by 4 bases, with 10 bases between them. In germline, CDR1 is SQVTM, CDR2 ANQGSEA. CDR3 length equals 13 residues.

Ten or more counts support this clonotype. The chain employs TRBV11-3 and TRBJ2-1, with 11 bases fitting TRBD1. Germline V gene sequence: CDR1 SGHNT, CDR2 YENEEA. The CDR3 totals 17 residues. V lost 4 bases and J lost 6; bases outside the gene matches: 11. CDR3 in amino acids: CASSSRPGTGGRNEQFF. The DNA for the CDR3 is TGTGCCAGCAGCTCACGACCCGGGACAGGGGGTCGCAATGAGCAGTTCTTC.

This clonotype was seen at least ten times. This rearrangement joins TRBV18 to TRBJ1-2; D is possibly TRBD1 (6 bases). CDR1 and CDR2 (germline): KGHSH, LQKENI. This CDR3 comprises 13 residues. V was cut by 0 bases and J by 5 bases, with 7 bases left in between. CDR3: CASSPPGQYGYTF. The CDR3 DNA is TGTGCCAGCTCACCACCCGGACAGTATGGCTACACCTTC.

This clonotype was detected many times. An end of the junction differs from the germline gene, which may be a read error. The V and J genes are TRBV2 and TRBJ1-1; 9 bases align to TRBD1. Germline V lookup: CDR1 SNHLY, CDR2 FYNNEI. The CDR3 is 11 residues long. Written as DNA, the CDR3 is TGTGCCTCCAGAAGGACAGGGGAAGATTTCTTT. Its protein product is CASRRTGEDFF.

This clonotype showed up just a few times. The rearrangement links TRBV7-9 to TRBJ1-1; no reliable D call. CDR3 length equals 14 residues. With 2 bases removed from V and 0 bases from J, the gap between germline ends came to 7 bases. CDR1 is SEHNR and CDR2 is FQNEAQ in the germline V gene (reference sequence). The CDR3 coding sequence is TGTGCCAGCAGCTTAAACAGCATGAACACTGAAGCTTTCTTT. It encodes CASSLNSMNTEAFF.

DNA of the CDR3: TGCAGTGCTGGTCCCTACGAGCAGTACTTC. As protein: CSAGPYEQYF. The chain combines TRBV20-1 with TRBJ2-7; no reliable D call. This CDR3 comprises 10 residues. From germline, CDR1 is DFQATT and CDR2 SNEGSKA (reference sequence). Trimming shortened V by 5 bases and J by 2 bases, and 4 bases separated the two germline ends.

This clonotype was counted only a few times. V gene TRBV12-3 or TRBV12-4 combines with J gene TRBJ2-1, with D perhaps assigned TRBD1 or TRBD2 (7 bases each). The CDR3 covers 13 residues. V lost 6 bases and J 8 bases, leaving 14 bases between the germline ends. The CDR3 region has the DNA TGTGCCAGCAGCCTACAGGGGAGGGATGAGCAGTTCTTC. Protein: CASSLQGRDEQFF.

The gene calls are TRBV18 and TRBJ2-3, with 11 bases fitting TRBD2. V was pared by 4 bases and J by 1 base, with 1 base of the junction left unmatched. The CDR3 has 15 residues. Germline V gene data show CDR1 as KGHSH and CDR2 as LQKENI. The CDR3 spells CASSQGLAGTDTQYF. Written as DNA, the CDR3 is TGTGCCAGCTCACAGGGACTAGCGGGCACAGATACGCAGTATTTT.

This clonotype was observed at least ten times. The rearrangement joins TRBV28 to TRBJ2-3; D call uncertain. Between the trimmed V and J ends, which lost 4 bases and 1 base, there was a span of 18 bases. The CDR3 loop spans 17 amino acids. Germline assignment: CDR1 MDHEN and CDR2 SYDVKM. The CDR3 loop reads CASSSPPIRYGTDTQYF. The CDR3 nucleotides read TGTGCCAGCAGTTCCCCCCCGATTCGTTACGGCACAGATACGCAGTATTTT.

On this clonotype: Given a much more abundant clone one base away, this may be a read error. The rearrangement joins TRBV11-2 to TRBJ2-5; TRBD2 is a possible D gene (6 bases). V was trimmed by 0 bases and J by 9 bases, leaving 14 bases between them. The CDR3 is made up of 14 amino acids. Germline V gene data show CDR1 as SGHAT and CDR2 as FQNNGV. CDR3 loop: CASSLEAYGEAQYF. For the CDR3, the DNA is TGTGCCAGCAGCTTAGAGGCATATGGGGAGGCCCAGTACTTC.

This clonotype showed up many times. This sequence joins TRBV2 and TRBJ1-2; D perhaps matches TRBD1 (5 bases). V shed 2 bases and J shed 5 bases, with 9 bases lying between them. The germline V gene encodes CDR1 SNHLY and CDR2 FYNNEI. This CDR3 region has 13 residues. The CDR3, as DNA: TGTGCCAGCAGTGAAAGACAGCATTATGGCTACACCTTC. The encoded protein is CASSERQHYGYTF. The variable domain in full, completed from reference TRBV2 and TRBJ1-2, reads EPEVTQTPSHQVTQMGQEVILRCVPISNHLYFYWYRQILGQKVEFLVSFYNNEISEKSEIFDDQFSVERPDGSNFTLKIRSTKLEDSAMYFCASSERQHYGYTFGSGTRLTVV.

This clonotype was observed at least ten times. This chain joins TRBV3-1 and TRBJ2-5; D unclear. This CDR3 comprises 11 residues. Germline CDR1 and CDR2: LGHDT and YNNKEL (reference sequence). Trimming cost V 0 bases and J 5 bases, with 1 base left between them. The chain's CDR3 is CASSQEETQYF. As DNA, the CDR3 is TGTGCCAGCAGCCAAGAGGAGACCCAGTACTTC.

Comment on this clonotype: One end of the junction varies from germline; a read error may be responsible. The gene calls are TRBV10-3 and TRBJ2-1, with a tentative D call TRBD1 (6 bases). Germline CDR1 ENHRY, CDR2 SYGVKD. This CDR3 region has 14 residues. The CDR3 DNA reads TGTGCCAGCAGTTACTCTCAGGGGATCGATGAGCAGTTCTTC. This translates into CASSYSQGIDEQFF.

This clonotype was recorded a few times. This rearrangement joins TRBV5-1 to TRBJ2-1; 11 positions match TRBD1. The CDR3 length is 15 residues. The germline V gene encodes CDR1 SGHRS and CDR2 YFSETQ. V shed 1 base and J 8 bases; nucleotides not matched to a gene: 5. The CDR3: CASSLSGQGVDEQFF. The DNA of the CDR3 is TGCGCCAGCAGCTTGTCGGGACAGGGGGTGGATGAGCAGTTCTTC.

This clonotype was seen repeatedly, ten times or more. The chain carries TRBV3-1 and TRBJ1-1; D is perhaps TRBD1 (5 bases). Germline CDR1 and CDR2: LGHDT and YNNKEL (reference sequence). With 3 bases removed from V and 1 base from J, the gap between germline ends came to 6 bases. The CDR3 covers 13 residues. CDR3 amino acids: CASSHGGNTEAFF. Written as DNA, the CDR3 is TGTGCCAGCAGCCATGGGGGGAACACTGAAGCTTTCTTT. Supplemented by reference TRBV3-1 and TRBJ1-1, the full variable domain reads DTAVSQTPKYLVTQMGNDKSIKCEQNLGHDTMYWYKQDSKKFLKIMFSYNNKELIINETVPNRFSPKSPDKAHLNLHINSLELGDSAVYFCASSHGGNTEAFFGQGTRLTVV.

The sample holds a few counts of this clonotype. V and J are TRBV18 and TRBJ1-3; D gene ambiguous. This CDR3 is 16 amino acids long. The V end lost 2 bases, the J end lost 0 bases, and 11 bases lay between the germline ends. Germline V CDR1 and CDR2: KGHSH, LQKENI. CDR3 DNA sequence: TGTGCCAGCTCACCATCCGGGGTTTACTCTGGAAACACCATATATTTT. It codes for CASSPSGVYSGNTIYF.

The count of this clonotype is one. One base away lies a much larger clone, so this may be a sequencing read error. This rearrangement joins TRBV13 to TRBJ2-5; a weak D match, TRBD2 (5 bases). The V gene's germline CDR1 is PRHDT and CDR2 FYEKMQ (reference sequence). The CDR3 sequence is 16 residues long. V lost 5 bases and J 5 bases, leaving 21 bases between the germline ends. The CDR3 DNA reads TGTGCCAGCAGCCGGCCTAGCACGGGCCCGGGCGAGACCCAGTACTTC. Translating gives CASSRPSTGPGETQYF.